Listed below are T cell receptor beta chains from one sample, sequenced in a study of shared clonotypes between healthy human individuals. Clones were read by immunoSEQ multiplex PCR, and TCRdb kept only the in-frame ones, dropping some. The repertoire includes more than 2 million clones, under 97% of them detected once, and approximately 0.13% sits in the top ten. Source material: naive CD4+ T cells sorted from blood. The source of these receptors is a man aged 18 to 29 in good health. Each CDR3 is given with its conserved first and last residue. D genes are given only for firm matches. Size is omitted from some rows. Given values are once, few, many or a class for expanded clones.

V gene: TRBV6-6; J gene: TRBJ1-6; clone size: -; D gene: TRBD1; CDR3 DNA: TGTGCCAGCAGTCTCGACAGGGGGGCCAATTCACCCCTCCACTTT; CDR3 protein: CASSLDRGANSPLHF
V gene: TRBV6-4; J gene: TRBJ2-7; clone size: -; D gene: -; CDR3 DNA: TGTGCCAGCAGTGGGGCTACGAGAGTTTTTCGCTCCTACGAGCAGTACTTC; CDR3 protein: CASSGATRVFRSYEQYF
V gene: TRBV5-1; J gene: TRBJ1-5; clone size: -; D gene: -; CDR3 DNA: TGCGCCAGCAGCTTGGAATCAGGGGTGGGCAATCAGCCCCAGCATTTT; CDR3 protein: CASSLESGVGNQPQHF
V gene: TRBV7-8; J gene: TRBJ2-3; clone size: -; D gene: -; CDR3 DNA: TGTGCCAGCAGCGACGGGGAAAGAACAGATACGCAGTATTTT; CDR3 protein: CASSDGERTDTQYF
V gene: TRBV6-5; J gene: TRBJ2-5; clone size: -; D gene: -; CDR3 DNA: TGTGCCAGCAGGACTCACCTACAAGAGACCCAGTACTTC; CDR3 protein: CASRTHLQETQYF
V gene: TRBV5-1; J gene: TRBJ2-7; clone size: -; D gene: -; CDR3 DNA: TGCGCCAGCAGCGGCCCACAGGGTTCATCCTACGAGCAGTACTTC; CDR3 protein: CASSGPQGSSYEQYF
V gene: TRBV19; J gene: TRBJ1-5; clone size: -; D gene: TRBD1; CDR3 DNA: TGTGCCAGTAGTACGTGGACAGGGTCAAGGTCCCAGCATTTT; CDR3 protein: CASSTWTGSRSQHF
V gene: TRBV27; J gene: TRBJ2-5; clone size: -; D gene: -; CDR3 DNA: TGTGCCAGCAGCCAAGCCAGGGGGGACGAGACCCAGTACTTC; CDR3 protein: CASSQARGDETQYF
V gene: TRBV30; J gene: TRBJ2-2; clone size: -; D gene: TRBD2; CDR3 DNA: TGTGCGTGGGCGGGAGGGAACACCGGGGAGCTGTTTTTT; CDR3 protein: CAWAGGNTGELFF
V gene: TRBV28; J gene: TRBJ1-5; clone size: -; D gene: -; CDR3 DNA: TGTGCCAGCAGTATGGGGCGGCGGGGGGAGCCCCAGCATTTT; CDR3 protein: CASSMGRRGEPQHF
V gene: TRBV18; J gene: TRBJ1-6; clone size: -; D gene: TRBD1; CDR3 DNA: TGTGCCAGCTCGCCAGCAGCTGGGACAGGGGGCCTCTATTCACCCCTCCACTTT; CDR3 protein: CASSPAAGTGGLYSPLHF
V gene: TRBV6-5; J gene: TRBJ1-1; clone size: -; D gene: -; CDR3 DNA: TGTGCCAGCAGTTTGGGGGGCAAAGGGAACACTGAAGCTTTCTTT; CDR3 protein: CASSLGGKGNTEAFF
V gene: TRBV28; J gene: TRBJ2-2; clone size: -; D gene: -; CDR3 DNA: TGTGCCAGCAGTTTACCTGCGGGACCCCCGAGGGGCGGGGAGCTGTTTTTT; CDR3 protein: CASSLPAGPPRGGELFF
V gene: TRBV2; J gene: TRBJ2-2; clone size: -; D gene: TRBD2; CDR3 DNA: TGTGCCAGCAGGTGGCGGGAGGCCTCGACCACCGGGGAGCTGTTTTTT; CDR3 protein: CASRWREASTTGELFF
V gene: TRBV13; J gene: TRBJ2-7; clone size: -; D gene: -; CDR3 DNA: TGTGCCAGCAGCTTCTCAGGTCTCACCTACGAGCAGTACTTC; CDR3 protein: CASSFSGLTYEQYF
V gene: TRBV28; J gene: TRBJ2-7; clone size: -; D gene: -; CDR3 DNA: TGTGCCAGCAGTTTCGCTACTACCGGTCGGTACGAGCAGTACTTC; CDR3 protein: CASSFATTGRYEQYF
V gene: TRBV2; J gene: TRBJ2-6; clone size: -; D gene: TRBD1; CDR3 DNA: TGTGCCAGCAGGACAGGGGAATCTTGGGCCGGGACGCGGAACGTCCTGACTTTC; CDR3 protein: CASRTGESWAGTRNVLTF
V gene: TRBV11-2; J gene: TRBJ1-1; clone size: -; D gene: TRBD1; CDR3 DNA: TGTGCCAGCAGCTTAGGGGACAGGGGGCGGAACACTGAAGCTTTCTTT; CDR3 protein: CASSLGDRGRNTEAFF
V gene: TRBV9; J gene: TRBJ2-1; clone size: -; D gene: TRBD2; CDR3 DNA: TGTGCCAGCAGCCCCACTAGCGGGAGCGCCGATGAGCAGTTCTTC; CDR3 protein: CASSPTSGSADEQFF
V gene: TRBV19; J gene: TRBJ1-5; clone size: -; D gene: -; CDR3 DNA: TGTGCCAGTAGTATCGGAGGTAGTAGCAATCAGCCCCAGCATTTT; CDR3 protein: CASSIGGSSNQPQHF
V gene: TRBV10-3; J gene: TRBJ1-5; clone size: -; D gene: -; CDR3 DNA: TGTGCCATCAGTGCCGCCGGGGGTGGCAATCAGCCCCAGCATTTT; CDR3 protein: CAISAAGGGNQPQHF
V gene: TRBV7-6; J gene: TRBJ1-2; clone size: -; D gene: TRBD1; CDR3 DNA: TGTGCCAGCAGCTTAGGGGCAGGGGGAAGCTATGGCTACACCTTC; CDR3 protein: CASSLGAGGSYGYTF
V gene: TRBV19; J gene: TRBJ2-1; clone size: -; D gene: -; CDR3 DNA: TGTGCCAGTAGTATATTCAGTAACAATGAGCAGTTCTTC; CDR3 protein: CASSIFSNNEQFF
V gene: TRBV6-5; J gene: TRBJ1-2; clone size: -; D gene: TRBD1; CDR3 DNA: TGTGCCAGCAGTTACTCGAGACAGGGGCACTATGGCTACACCTTC; CDR3 protein: CASSYSRQGHYGYTF
V gene: TRBV19; J gene: TRBJ1-5; clone size: -; D gene: -; CDR3 DNA: TGTGCCAGTAGTGCGAGGGACGGATTCGTGGGGCAGCCCCAGCATTTT; CDR3 protein: CASSARDGFVGQPQHF
V gene: TRBV5-5; J gene: TRBJ1-6; clone size: -; D gene: -; CDR3 DNA: TGTGCCAGCAGCCCAGGGACCACCGGGGAGGCGCCCTATAATTCACCCCTCCACTTT; CDR3 protein: CASSPGTTGEAPYNSPLHF
V gene: TRBV7-3; J gene: TRBJ2-3; clone size: -; D gene: TRBD1; CDR3 DNA: TGTGCCAGCAGCTCTCCGCCGGGACAGGGATCTAGCACAGATACGCAGTATTTT; CDR3 protein: CASSSPPGQGSSTDTQYF
V gene: TRBV18; J gene: TRBJ2-2; clone size: -; D gene: -; CDR3 DNA: TGTGCCAGCTCACCACCGGGGGTCCCCGGGGAGCTGTTTTTT; CDR3 protein: CASSPPGVPGELFF
V gene: TRBV5-1; J gene: TRBJ2-3; clone size: -; D gene: -; CDR3 DNA: TGCGCCAGCAGCGGTGGCGGGGGCACAGATACGCAGTATTTT; CDR3 protein: CASSGGGGTDTQYF
V gene: TRBV2; J gene: TRBJ2-5; clone size: -; D gene: -; CDR3 DNA: TGTGCCAGCAGTGTTGAGGTCGCAGAGACCCAGTACTTC; CDR3 protein: CASSVEVAETQYF
V gene: TRBV6-5; J gene: TRBJ1-1; clone size: -; D gene: -; CDR3 DNA: TGTGCCAGCGTCTCAGATTTCCACACTGAAGCTTTCTTT; CDR3 protein: CASVSDFHTEAFF
V gene: TRBV28; J gene: TRBJ2-6; clone size: -; D gene: -; CDR3 DNA: TGTGCCAGCAGTTTACGGGGTAGCTCTGGGGCCAACGTCCTGACTTTC; CDR3 protein: CASSLRGSSGANVLTF
V gene: TRBV7-7; J gene: TRBJ2-2; clone size: -; D gene: -; CDR3 DNA: TGTGCTAGCAGCGCGCAGGGATTGTATAACACCGGGGAGCTGTTTTTT; CDR3 protein: CASSAQGLYNTGELFF
V gene: TRBV11-2; J gene: TRBJ1-1; clone size: -; D gene: TRBD1; CDR3 DNA: TGTGCCAGCAGCCGAAACCCACAGGGGGGAGCTTTCTTT; CDR3 protein: CASSRNPQGGAFF
V gene: TRBV19; J gene: TRBJ2-7; clone size: -; D gene: TRBD1; CDR3 DNA: TGTGCCAGTAGAGCCGACAGGGGGAGCTACGAGCAGTACTTC; CDR3 protein: CASRADRGSYEQYF
V gene: TRBV10-2; J gene: TRBJ2-3; clone size: -; D gene: -; CDR3 DNA: TGCGCCAGCAGTGAGTCGCTAGCGTCAGATACGCAGTATTTT; CDR3 protein: CASSESLASDTQYF
V gene: TRBV2; J gene: TRBJ2-5; clone size: -; D gene: -; CDR3 DNA: TGTGCCAGCAGTGAGAGTCCGACCCAAGGGGCCCAGTACTTC; CDR3 protein: CASSESPTQGAQYF
V gene: TRBV5-1; J gene: TRBJ1-3; clone size: -; D gene: TRBD1; CDR3 DNA: TGCGCCAGCAGCTTCCTTACGGGACAGGGAAACACCATATATTTT; CDR3 protein: CASSFLTGQGNTIYF
V gene: TRBV30; J gene: TRBJ2-5; clone size: -; D gene: -; CDR3 DNA: TGTGCCTGGAGTGGACTAGAAGAGACCCAGTACTTC; CDR3 protein: CAWSGLEETQYF
V gene: TRBV30; J gene: TRBJ1-5; clone size: -; D gene: -; CDR3 DNA: TGTGCCTGGAGCTCCATAGGGTCTGGTCAGCCCCAGCATTTT; CDR3 protein: CAWSSIGSGQPQHF
V gene: TRBV30; J gene: TRBJ2-7; clone size: -; D gene: -; CDR3 DNA: TGTGCCTGGAGTGTTGGGGCCGGGAGCTACGAGCAGTACTTC; CDR3 protein: CAWSVGAGSYEQYF
V gene: TRBV5-6; J gene: TRBJ2-7; clone size: once; D gene: -; CDR3 DNA: TGTGCCAGCAGCTCACCCGGGGCGGAGCAGATCTACGAGCAGTACTTC; CDR3 protein: CASSSPGAEQIYEQYF
V gene: TRBV6-1; J gene: TRBJ1-2; clone size: -; D gene: -; CDR3 DNA: TGTGCCAGCAGTGTGGGAAACTATGGCTACACCTTC; CDR3 protein: CASSVGNYGYTF
V gene: TRBV19; J gene: TRBJ1-2; clone size: once; D gene: TRBD1; CDR3 DNA: TGTGCCAGTAGTAGGACAGGGTCGTCCAACTATGGCTACACCTTC; CDR3 protein: CASSRTGSSNYGYTF
V gene: TRBV5-1; J gene: TRBJ2-3; clone size: -; D gene: -; CDR3 DNA: TGCGCCAGTAGTATTGGGGAAAGCACAGATACGCAGTATTTT; CDR3 protein: CASSIGESTDTQYF
V gene: TRBV5-1; J gene: TRBJ1-6; clone size: -; D gene: -; CDR3 DNA: TGCGCCAGCTTAAGCCAGGGAGGGCTTGGGGATTCACCCCTCCACTTT; CDR3 protein: CASLSQGGLGDSPLHF
V gene: TRBV2; J gene: TRBJ1-5; clone size: few; D gene: TRBD1; CDR3 DNA: TGTGCCAGCAGGGGGACAGGGGGATCTCAGCCCCAGCATTTT; CDR3 protein: CASRGTGGSQPQHF
V gene: TRBV6-5; J gene: TRBJ2-2; clone size: -; D gene: -; CDR3 DNA: TGTGCCAGCAGCCAGAGCCCCGGGGAGCTGTTTTTT; CDR3 protein: CASSQSPGELFF
V gene: TRBV6-6; J gene: TRBJ2-2; clone size: -; D gene: TRBD1; CDR3 DNA: TGTGCCAGCAGTTCGATGACAGGGGGTCCCGGGGAGCTGTTTTTT; CDR3 protein: CASSSMTGGPGELFF
V gene: TRBV5-4; J gene: TRBJ1-6; clone size: -; D gene: TRBD1; CDR3 DNA: TGTGCCAGCAGCTTTTGGGACAGGGATAATTCACCCCTCCACTTT; CDR3 protein: CASSFWDRDNSPLHF
V gene: TRBV27; J gene: TRBJ2-7; clone size: -; D gene: -; CDR3 DNA: TGTGCCAGCAGTTCGCCTGGTCGGGGGGAGCAGTACTTC; CDR3 protein: CASSSPGRGEQYF
V gene: TRBV6-5; J gene: TRBJ2-5; clone size: -; D gene: TRBD2; CDR3 DNA: TGTGCCAGCAGCAATCCGGGACTAGCGGGAGGGACCCAGTACTTC; CDR3 protein: CASSNPGLAGGTQYF
V gene: TRBV28; J gene: TRBJ1-1; clone size: -; D gene: -; CDR3 DNA: TGTGCCAGCAGTCCATCAGCCACCGGGGACACTGAAGCTTTCTTT; CDR3 protein: CASSPSATGDTEAFF
V gene: TRBV2; J gene: TRBJ1-1; clone size: -; D gene: TRBD1; CDR3 DNA: TGTGCCAGCAGTGTGGACAGGGGCAACACTGAAGCTTTCTTT; CDR3 protein: CASSVDRGNTEAFF
V gene: TRBV18; J gene: TRBJ2-7; clone size: once; D gene: -; CDR3 DNA: TGTGCCAGCTCACAATCAGGGGCTTTCTCACCCTACGAGCAGTACTTC; CDR3 protein: CASSQSGAFSPYEQYF
V gene: TRBV30; J gene: TRBJ1-3; clone size: once; D gene: -; CDR3 DNA: TGTGCCTTACAGGGCTCTGGAAACACCATATATTTT; CDR3 protein: CALQGSGNTIYF
V gene: TRBV6-1; J gene: TRBJ2-1; clone size: -; D gene: -; CDR3 DNA: TGTGCCAGCATAAGAAACAATGAGCAGTTCTTC; CDR3 protein: CASIRNNEQFF
V gene: TRBV5-1; J gene: TRBJ1-6; clone size: -; D gene: -; CDR3 DNA: TGCGCCAGCAGCTTGGACCCCCAGGCGAGTAATTCACCCCTCCACTTT; CDR3 protein: CASSLDPQASNSPLHF
V gene: TRBV28; J gene: TRBJ1-1; clone size: -; D gene: -; CDR3 DNA: TGTGCCAGCAGTTTAAGGGTTGGAGAGGACAGAGCTTTCTTT; CDR3 protein: CASSLRVGEDRAFF